The following is a T cell receptor beta chain sequence with its context. Its antigen is unknown. These data originate in a study of long-term antiretroviral therapy in people with HIV. The germline V gene has CDR1 MRHNA and CDR2 SNTAGT. The CDR3 extends over 18 amino acids. V shed 5 bases and J 7 bases; nucleotides not matched to a gene: 11. Researchers report immunoSEQ v3.0 was run at survey level. The table came from immunoSEQ multiplex PCR; TCRdb's copy has only in-frame clones and leaves some out. The sample lists 20,000 to 25,000 clones, about four fifths occurring once. Study results and limitations: Versus controls, repertoires in people with HIV had narrower CDR3 length ranges.

Sequenced here: unsorted PBMCs, sampled 0.3 years after starting antiretroviral therapy. This sequence was found in a man in his forties or fifties with HIV. This chain joins TRBV6-4 and TRBJ2-1; 16 bases are shared with TRBD2. This chain's CDR3 is CASSSSTGTSGRANEQFF. The CDR3 coding sequence is TGTGCCAGCAGTTCCTCCACCGGGACTAGCGGGAGGGCAAATGAGCAGTTCTTC.